This T cell receptor beta chain was found in a study of cytomegalovirus exposure and HLA in healthy donors. The CDR3 sequence is 13 residues long. With V trimmed by 8 bases and J by 1 base, 4 bases remained unmatched. CDR1 is MDHEN and CDR2 is SYDVKM in the germline V gene. The donors were part of the approximately 120-subject validation cohort, which stood apart from the approximately 630-subject first cohort. Repertoires were generated with immunoSEQ multiplex PCR, while TCRdb's copy carries only in-frame clones and drops some. The table includes approximately 88,000 clones, around 82% detected once.

The sample consisted of PBMCs. The V gene is TRBV28, the J gene TRBJ2-5; the match to TRBD1 covers 7 bases. This clonotype originated in a woman in her late teens or twenties in good health and CMV-seropositive. The CDR3 reads CASLRTGQETQYF. In nucleotides, the CDR3 is TGTGCCAGCCTGAGGACAGGCCAAGAGACCCAGTACTTC.